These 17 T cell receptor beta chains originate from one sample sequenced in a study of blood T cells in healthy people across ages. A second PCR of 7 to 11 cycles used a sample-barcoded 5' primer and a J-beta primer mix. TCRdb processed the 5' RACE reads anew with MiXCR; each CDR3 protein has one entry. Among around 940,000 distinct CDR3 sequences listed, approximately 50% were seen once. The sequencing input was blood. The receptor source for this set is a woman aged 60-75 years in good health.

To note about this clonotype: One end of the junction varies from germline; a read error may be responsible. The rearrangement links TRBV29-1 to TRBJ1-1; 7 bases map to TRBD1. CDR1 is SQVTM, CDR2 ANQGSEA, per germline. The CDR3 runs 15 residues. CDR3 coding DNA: TGCAGCGCTGAAGGATCAACAGGGGCGGTCACTGAAGCTTTCTTT. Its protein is CSAEGSTGAVTEAFF. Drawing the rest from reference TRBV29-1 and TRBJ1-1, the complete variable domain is SAVISQKPSRDICQRGTSLTIQCQVDSQVTMMFWYRQQPGQSLTLIATANQGSEATYESGFVIDKFPISRPNLTFSTLTVSNMSPEDSSIYLCSAEGSTGAVTEAFFGQGTRLTVV.

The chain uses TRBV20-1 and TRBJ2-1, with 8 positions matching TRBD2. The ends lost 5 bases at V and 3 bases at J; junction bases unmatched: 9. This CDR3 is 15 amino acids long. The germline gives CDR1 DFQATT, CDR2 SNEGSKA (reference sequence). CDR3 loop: CSAPPRGLGYNEQFF. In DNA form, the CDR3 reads TGCAGTGCTCCCCCGCGGGGACTAGGCTACAATGAGCAGTTCTTC.

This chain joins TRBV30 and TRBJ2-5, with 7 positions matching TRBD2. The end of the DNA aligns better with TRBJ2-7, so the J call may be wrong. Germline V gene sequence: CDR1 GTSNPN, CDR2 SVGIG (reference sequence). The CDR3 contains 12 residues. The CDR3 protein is CAWRASGHEQYF. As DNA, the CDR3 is TGTGCCTGGAGGGCTAGCGGCCACGAGCAGTACTTC.

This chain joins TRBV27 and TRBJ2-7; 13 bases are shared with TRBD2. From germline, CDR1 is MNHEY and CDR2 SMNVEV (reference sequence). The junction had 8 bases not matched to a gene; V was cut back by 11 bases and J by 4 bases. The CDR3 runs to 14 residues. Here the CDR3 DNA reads TGTGCCGGCCGCGGGACTAGCGGGATTTACGAGCAGTACTTC. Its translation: CAGRGTSGIYEQYF.

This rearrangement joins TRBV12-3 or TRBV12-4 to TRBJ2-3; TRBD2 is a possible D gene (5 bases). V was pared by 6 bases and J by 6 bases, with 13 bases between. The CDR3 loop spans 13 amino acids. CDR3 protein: CASSIVGDDTQYF. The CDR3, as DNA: TGTGCCAGCAGCATAGTGGGAGATGATACGCAGTATTTT.

The chain's CDR3 is CASSSVPRANYGYTF. Written as DNA, the CDR3 is TGCGCCAGCAGCTCGGTTCCAAGAGCTAACTATGGCTACACCTTC. J is TRBJ1-2 and V is TRBV5-1; D is ambiguous. Germline V gene data show CDR1 as SGHRS and CDR2 as YFSETQ. CDR3 length: 15 residues. Trimming took 3 bases from V and 0 from J, leaving 12 bases between them.

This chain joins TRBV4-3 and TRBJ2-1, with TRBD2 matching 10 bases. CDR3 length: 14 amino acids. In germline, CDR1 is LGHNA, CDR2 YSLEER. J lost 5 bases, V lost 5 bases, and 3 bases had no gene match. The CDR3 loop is CASSSSGSHNEQFF. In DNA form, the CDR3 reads TGCGCCAGCAGCTCTAGCGGGAGCCACAATGAGCAGTTCTTC.

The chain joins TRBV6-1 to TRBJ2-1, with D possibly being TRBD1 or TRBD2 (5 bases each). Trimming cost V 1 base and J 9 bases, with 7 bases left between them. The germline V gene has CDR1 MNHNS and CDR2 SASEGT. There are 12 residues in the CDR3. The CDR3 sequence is CASSEVGVEQFF. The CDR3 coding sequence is TGTGCCAGCAGTGAAGTGGGGGTTGAGCAGTTCTTC.

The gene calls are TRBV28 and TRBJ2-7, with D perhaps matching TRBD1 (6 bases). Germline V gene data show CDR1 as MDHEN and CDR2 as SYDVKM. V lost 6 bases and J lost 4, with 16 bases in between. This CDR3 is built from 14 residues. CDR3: CASSTPDRLYEQYF. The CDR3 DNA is TGTGCCAGCAGCACCCCGGACAGACTTTACGAGCAGTACTTC.

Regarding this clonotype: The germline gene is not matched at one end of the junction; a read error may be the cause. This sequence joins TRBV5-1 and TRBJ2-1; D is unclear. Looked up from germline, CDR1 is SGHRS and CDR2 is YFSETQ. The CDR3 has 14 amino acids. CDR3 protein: CANSPRRRVNEQFF. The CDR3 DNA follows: TGCGCCAACAGCCCCCGTAGAAGGGTCAATGAGCAGTTCTTC. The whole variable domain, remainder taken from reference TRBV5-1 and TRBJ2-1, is KAGVTQTPRYLIKTRGQQVTLSCSPISGHRSVSWYQQTPGQGLQFLFEYFSETQRNKGNFPGRFSGRQFSNSRSEMNVSTLELGDSALYLCANSPRRRVNEQFFGPGTRLTVL.

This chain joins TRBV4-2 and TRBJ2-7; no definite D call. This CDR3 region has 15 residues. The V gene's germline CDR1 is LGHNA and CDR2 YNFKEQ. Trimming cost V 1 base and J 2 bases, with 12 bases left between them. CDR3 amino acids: CASSQVALSTYEQYF. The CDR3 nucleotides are TGTGCCAGCAGCCAAGTAGCCCTGAGCACCTACGAGCAGTACTTC.

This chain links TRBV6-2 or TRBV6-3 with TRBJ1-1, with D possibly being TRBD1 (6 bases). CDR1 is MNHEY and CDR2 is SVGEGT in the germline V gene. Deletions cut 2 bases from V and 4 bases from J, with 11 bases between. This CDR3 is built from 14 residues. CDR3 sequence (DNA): TGTGCCAGCAGTTACGAGGGACAAGGCACTGAAGCTTTCTTT. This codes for CASSYEGQGTEAFF.

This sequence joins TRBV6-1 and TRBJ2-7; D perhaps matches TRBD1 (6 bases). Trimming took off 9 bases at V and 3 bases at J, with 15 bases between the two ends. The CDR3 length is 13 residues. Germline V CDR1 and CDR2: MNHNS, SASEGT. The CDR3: CASRTGTRYEQYF. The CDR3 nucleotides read TGTGCCAGTCGAACCGGGACACGCTACGAGCAGTACTTC.

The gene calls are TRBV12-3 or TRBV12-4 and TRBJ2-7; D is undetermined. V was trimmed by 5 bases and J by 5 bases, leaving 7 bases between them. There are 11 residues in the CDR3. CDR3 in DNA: TGTGCCAGCAGTATCTGGGACGAGCAGTACTTC. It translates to CASSIWDEQYF.

Here the CDR3 reads CASSSEPGANVLTF. The CDR3 nucleotides read TGTGCCAGCAGTTCCGAGCCTGGGGCCAACGTCCTGACTTTC. The chain is built from TRBV12-3 or TRBV12-4 and TRBJ2-6, with D uncertain. With 4 bases removed from V and 2 bases from J, the gap between germline ends came to 6 bases. This CDR3 comprises 14 residues.

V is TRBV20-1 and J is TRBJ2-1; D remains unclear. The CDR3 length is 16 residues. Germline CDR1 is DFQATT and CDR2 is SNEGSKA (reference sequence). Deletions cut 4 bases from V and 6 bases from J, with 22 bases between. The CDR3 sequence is CSAIDPTDPIGNEQFF. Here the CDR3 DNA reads TGCAGTGCTATAGATCCGACGGATCCGATCGGCAATGAGCAGTTCTTC.

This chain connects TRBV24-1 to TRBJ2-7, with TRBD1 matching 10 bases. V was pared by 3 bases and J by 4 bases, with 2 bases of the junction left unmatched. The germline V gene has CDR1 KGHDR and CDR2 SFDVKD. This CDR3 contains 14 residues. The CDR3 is CATSDADRGYEQYF. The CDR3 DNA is TGTGCCACCAGTGATGCGGACAGGGGGTACGAGCAGTACTTC.